This entry features one TCR beta chain sequence. The table came from immunoSEQ multiplex PCR; TCRdb's copy has only in-frame clones and leaves some out. The data contain roughly 200,000 clones, 86% of them singletons. This CDR3 is built from 15 residues. Between the trimmed V and J ends, which lost 1 base and 1 base, there was a span of 11 bases. Germline V lookup: CDR1 SGHAT, CDR2 FQNNGV. Individuals drawn from 20 to 25 US areas were roughly 18 to 100 years old. The data were taken from a study of blood T cell repertoires in COVID-19. Overall study context: Acute and convalescent COVID-19 samples came from the United States, Italy and Spain. T cells, B-cell-depleted T cells, or PBMCs provided the cDNA or gDNA that served as material.

The receptor comes from a woman in her 40s in a cohort exposed to, infected with or recovered from COVID-19 (not recorded which). This chain joins TRBV11-2 and TRBJ2-7; D is ambiguous. The material sequenced was PBMCs or T cells enriched from blood (not recorded which). CDR3 residues: CASSLGSPVSYEQYF. CDR3 sequence (DNA): TGTGCCAGCAGCTTAGGGTCTCCAGTTTCCTACGAGCAGTACTTC.